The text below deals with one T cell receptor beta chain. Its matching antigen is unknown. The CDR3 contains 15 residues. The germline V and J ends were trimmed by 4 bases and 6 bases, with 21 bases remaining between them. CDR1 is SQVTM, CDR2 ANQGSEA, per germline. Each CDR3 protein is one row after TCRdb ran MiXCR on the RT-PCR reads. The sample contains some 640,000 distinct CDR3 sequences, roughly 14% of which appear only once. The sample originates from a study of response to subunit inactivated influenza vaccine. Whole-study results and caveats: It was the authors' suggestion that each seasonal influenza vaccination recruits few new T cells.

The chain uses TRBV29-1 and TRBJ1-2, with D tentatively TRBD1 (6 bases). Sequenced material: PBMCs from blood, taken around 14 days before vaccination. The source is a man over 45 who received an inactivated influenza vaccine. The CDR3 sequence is CSVGPRDRLLDGYTF. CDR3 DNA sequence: TGCAGCGTTGGCCCCCGTGACAGGCTGTTGGATGGCTACACCTTC.